This TCR beta chain is drawn from a study of T cell repertoires in cytomegalovirus infection. The overall study: Public TCR beta signatures marked donors with CMV infection and the matching HLA. Study-wide findings and caveats: Across the ex vivo response, the dominant clonotypes were HLA-C-restricted CMV-specific TCR beta clonotypes.

A word on this clonotype: Its target is unknown.

Using its own MiXCR run on the reads, TCRdb lists one record per CDR3 protein. The sample consists of a few hundred thousand distinct CDR3 sequences, roughly an eighth of them appearing once. This receptor was taken from a human donor in good health (CMV status not recorded). Some clones in this sample may be carry-over from other donors' samples. The sample consisted of PBMCs.

CDR3 nucleotides: TGTGCCACCAGCAGAACTAATGAGCAGTTCTTC. Translating gives CATSRTNEQFF. The chain carries TRBV15 and TRBJ2-1, with no clear D. There are 11 residues in the CDR3. CDR1 LNHNV and CDR2 YYDKDF come from the germline V gene (reference sequence). The V end lost 2 bases, the J end lost 7 bases, and 3 bases lay between the germline ends.